The clone carrying this TCR beta chain was counted between two and nine times. What it binds is unknown. Individual cDNA molecules each carried unique molecular identifiers attached by the library. Each CDR3 protein gets one entry after TCRdb re-called the RACE reads with MiXCR. The repertoire holds approximately 350,000 distinct CDR3 sequences, with around 6% as singletons. This entry comes from a study of human T cells and chemical hapten exposure. Study-wide context: 2% DPC was applied to approximately 2 cm by approximately 2 cm of upper inner arm skin for sensitization. Overall study results and limits: Counts of expanded TCRs at PT1 were positively correlated with patch test score.

Per germline, CDR1 SGHTA and CDR2 FQGNSA. This CDR3 is built from 13 residues. Trimming at V came to 6 bases and at J to 4 bases, leaving 5 bases not matched to a gene. Time point described: patch test 2, 6 weeks after DPC sensitization. Treatment defined: therapeutic diphenylcyclopropenone sensitization with weekly scalp DPC. The drawing of blood occurred before each patch test was applied. The rearrangement links TRBV7-2 to TRBJ1-1; 7 bases map to TRBD1. This clonotype originated in a woman between 18 and 30 years old with alopecia areata. Some clones in this sample may be carry-over from other donors' samples. The input for sequencing was whole blood, taken in connection with sensitization to the hapten diphenylcyclopropenone (DPC). The CDR3 protein is CASRTGVSTEAFF. CDR3 in DNA: TGTGCCAGCAGAACAGGGGTTTCCACTGAAGCTTTCTTT.